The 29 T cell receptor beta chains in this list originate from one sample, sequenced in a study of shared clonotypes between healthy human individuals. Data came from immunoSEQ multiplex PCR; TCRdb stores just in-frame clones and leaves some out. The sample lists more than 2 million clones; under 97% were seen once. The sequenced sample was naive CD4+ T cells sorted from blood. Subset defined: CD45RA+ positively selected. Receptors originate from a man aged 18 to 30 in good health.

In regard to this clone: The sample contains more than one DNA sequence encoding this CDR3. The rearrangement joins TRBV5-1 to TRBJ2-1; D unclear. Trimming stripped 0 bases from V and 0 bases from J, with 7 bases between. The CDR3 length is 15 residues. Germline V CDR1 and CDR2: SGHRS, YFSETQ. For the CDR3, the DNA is TGCGCCAGCAGCTTGGTGGCGAGCTCCTACAATGAGCAGTTCTTC. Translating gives CASSLVASSYNEQFF.

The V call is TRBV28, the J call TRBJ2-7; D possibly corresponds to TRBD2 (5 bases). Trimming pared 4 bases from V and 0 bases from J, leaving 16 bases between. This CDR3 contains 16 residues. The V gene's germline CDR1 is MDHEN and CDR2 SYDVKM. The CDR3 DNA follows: TGTGCCAGCAGTTCCGCGGAGGTAGCCGCCTCCTACGAGCAGTACTTC. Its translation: CASSSAEVAASYEQYF.

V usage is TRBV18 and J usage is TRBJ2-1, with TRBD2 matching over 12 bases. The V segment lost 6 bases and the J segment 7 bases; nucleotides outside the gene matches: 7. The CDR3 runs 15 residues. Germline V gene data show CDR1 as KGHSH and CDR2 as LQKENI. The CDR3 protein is CASSSLAGGWNEQFF. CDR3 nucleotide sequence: TGTGCCAGCTCTTCACTAGCGGGAGGCTGGAATGAGCAGTTCTTC. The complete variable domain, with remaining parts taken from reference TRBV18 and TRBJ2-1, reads NAGVMQNPRHLVRRRGQEARLRCSPMKGHSHVYWYRQLPEEGLKFMVYLQKENIIDESGMPKERFSAEFPKEGPSILRIQQVVRGDSAAYFCASSSLAGGWNEQFFGPGTRLTVL.

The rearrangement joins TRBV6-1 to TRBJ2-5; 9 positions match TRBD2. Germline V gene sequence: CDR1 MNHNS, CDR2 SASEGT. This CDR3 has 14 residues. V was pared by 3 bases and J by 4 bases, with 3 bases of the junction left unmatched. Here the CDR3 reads CASSDGGRGETQYF. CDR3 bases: TGTGCCAGCAGTGACGGCGGGAGGGGAGAGACCCAGTACTTC.

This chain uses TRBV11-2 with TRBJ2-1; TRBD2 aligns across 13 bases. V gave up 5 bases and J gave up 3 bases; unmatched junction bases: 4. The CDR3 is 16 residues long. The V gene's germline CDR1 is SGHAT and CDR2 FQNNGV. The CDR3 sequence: CASSLRLAGGYNEQFF. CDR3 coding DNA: TGTGCCAGCAGCCTGAGACTAGCGGGGGGCTACAATGAGCAGTTCTTC.

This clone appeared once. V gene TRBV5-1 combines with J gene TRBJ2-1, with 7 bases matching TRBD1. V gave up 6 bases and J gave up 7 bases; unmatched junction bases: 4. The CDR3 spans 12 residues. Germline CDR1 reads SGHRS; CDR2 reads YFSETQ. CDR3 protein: CASTWDRNEQFF. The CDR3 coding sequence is TGCGCCAGCACCTGGGACAGAAATGAGCAGTTCTTC.

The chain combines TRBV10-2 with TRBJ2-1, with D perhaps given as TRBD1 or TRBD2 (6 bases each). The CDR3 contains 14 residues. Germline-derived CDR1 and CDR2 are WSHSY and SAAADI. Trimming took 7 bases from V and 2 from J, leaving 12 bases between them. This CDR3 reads CASKSRGPYNEQFF. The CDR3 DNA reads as TGCGCCAGCAAGTCCCGGGGGCCCTACAATGAGCAGTTCTTC.

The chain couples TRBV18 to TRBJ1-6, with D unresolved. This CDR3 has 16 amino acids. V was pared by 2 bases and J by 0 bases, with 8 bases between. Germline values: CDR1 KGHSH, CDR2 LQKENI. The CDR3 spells CASSPWDLSYNSPLHF. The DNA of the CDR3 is TGTGCCAGCTCACCATGGGATCTCTCCTATAATTCACCCCTCCACTTT.

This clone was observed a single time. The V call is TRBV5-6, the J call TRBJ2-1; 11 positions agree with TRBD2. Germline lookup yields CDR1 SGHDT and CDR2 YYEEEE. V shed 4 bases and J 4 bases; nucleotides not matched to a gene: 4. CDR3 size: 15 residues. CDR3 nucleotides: TGTGCCAGCAGCGGGGGACTAGCGGATTACAATGAGCAGTTCTTC. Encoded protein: CASSGGLADYNEQFF.

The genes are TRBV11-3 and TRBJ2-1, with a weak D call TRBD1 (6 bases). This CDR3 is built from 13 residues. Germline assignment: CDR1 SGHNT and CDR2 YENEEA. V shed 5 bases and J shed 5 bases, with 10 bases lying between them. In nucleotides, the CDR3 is TGTGCCAGCAGCCGACGGACAGACAATGAGCAGTTCTTC. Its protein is CASSRRTDNEQFF.

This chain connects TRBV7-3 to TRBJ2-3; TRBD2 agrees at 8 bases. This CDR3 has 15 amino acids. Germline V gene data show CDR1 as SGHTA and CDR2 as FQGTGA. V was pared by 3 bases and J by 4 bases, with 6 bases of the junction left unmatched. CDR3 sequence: CASSLFGGASDTQYF. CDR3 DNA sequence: TGTGCCAGCAGCTTGTTCGGGGGGGCCTCAGATACGCAGTATTTT.

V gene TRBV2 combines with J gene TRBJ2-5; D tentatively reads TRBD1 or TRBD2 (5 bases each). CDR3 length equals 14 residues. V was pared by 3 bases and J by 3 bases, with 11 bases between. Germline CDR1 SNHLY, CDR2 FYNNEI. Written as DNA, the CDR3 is TGTGCCAGCAGTGATTTGAGGGGTAAAGAGACCCAGTACTTC. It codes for CASSDLRGKETQYF.

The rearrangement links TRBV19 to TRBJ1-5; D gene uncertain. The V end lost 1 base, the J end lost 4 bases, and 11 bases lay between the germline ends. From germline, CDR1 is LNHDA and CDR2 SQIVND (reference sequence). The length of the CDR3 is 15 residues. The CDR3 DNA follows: TGTGCCAGTAGTATAGGCGCAGTCCTAAATCAGCCCCAGCATTTT. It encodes CASSIGAVLNQPQHF.

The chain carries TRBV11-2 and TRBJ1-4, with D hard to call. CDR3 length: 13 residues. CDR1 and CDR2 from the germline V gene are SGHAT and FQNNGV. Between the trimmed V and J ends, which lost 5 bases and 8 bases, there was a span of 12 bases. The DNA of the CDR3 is TGTGCCAGCAGCCCGGGAGCGGGGGAAAAACTGTTTTTT. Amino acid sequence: CASSPGAGEKLFF.

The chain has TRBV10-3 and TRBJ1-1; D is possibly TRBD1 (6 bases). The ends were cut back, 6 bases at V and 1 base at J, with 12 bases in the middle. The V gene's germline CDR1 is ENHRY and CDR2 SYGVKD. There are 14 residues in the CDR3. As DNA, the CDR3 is TGTGCCATCAGCAGGGGCGCGGGGAACACTGAAGCTTTCTTT. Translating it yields CAISRGAGNTEAFF.

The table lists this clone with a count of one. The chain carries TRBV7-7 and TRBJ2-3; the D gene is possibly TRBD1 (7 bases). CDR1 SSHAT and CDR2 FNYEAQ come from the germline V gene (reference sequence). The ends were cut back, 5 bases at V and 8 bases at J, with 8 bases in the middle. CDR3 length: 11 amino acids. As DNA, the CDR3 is TGTGCCAGCAGCCAGGGGGGTACGCAGTATTTT. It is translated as CASSQGGTQYF. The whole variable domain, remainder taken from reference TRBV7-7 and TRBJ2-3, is GAGVSQSPRYKVTKRGQDVTLRCDPISSHATLYWYQQALGQGPEFLTYFNYEAQPDKSGLPSDRFSAERPEGSISTLTIQRTEQRDSAMYRCASSQGGTQYFGPGTRLTVL.

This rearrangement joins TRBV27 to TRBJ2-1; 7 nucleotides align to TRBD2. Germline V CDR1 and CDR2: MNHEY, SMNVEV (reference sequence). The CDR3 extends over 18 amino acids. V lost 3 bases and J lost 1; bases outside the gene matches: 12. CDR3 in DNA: TGTGCCAGCAGTTTCCGCACTCTCCTAGCGGTGTCCTACAATGAGCAGTTCTTC. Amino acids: CASSFRTLLAVSYNEQFF.

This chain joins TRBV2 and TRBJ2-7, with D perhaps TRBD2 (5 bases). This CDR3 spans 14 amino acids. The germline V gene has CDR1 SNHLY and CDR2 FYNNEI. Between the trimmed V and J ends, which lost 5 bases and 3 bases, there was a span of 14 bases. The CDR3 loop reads CASSLGEAYYEQYF. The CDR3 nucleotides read TGTGCCAGCAGTTTGGGAGAGGCTTACTACGAGCAGTACTTC.

CDR3 amino acids: CASSQGLRTGPSPLHF. CDR3 DNA sequence: TGTGCCAGCAGCCAGGGGCTTAGAACAGGGCCTTCACCCCTCCACTTT. The chain uses TRBV5-5 and TRBJ1-6, with TRBD1 as a possible D gene (6 bases). Trimming cost V 4 bases and J 9 bases, with 20 bases left between them. CDR3 length: 16 residues. Germline V gives CDR1 SGHKS, CDR2 YYEKEE (reference sequence).

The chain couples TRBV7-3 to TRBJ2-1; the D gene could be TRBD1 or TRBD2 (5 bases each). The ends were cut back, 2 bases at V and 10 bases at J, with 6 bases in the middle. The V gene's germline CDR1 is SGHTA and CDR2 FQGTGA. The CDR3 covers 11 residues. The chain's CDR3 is CASSLWGEQFF. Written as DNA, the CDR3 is TGTGCCAGCAGCTTATGGGGGGAGCAGTTCTTC.

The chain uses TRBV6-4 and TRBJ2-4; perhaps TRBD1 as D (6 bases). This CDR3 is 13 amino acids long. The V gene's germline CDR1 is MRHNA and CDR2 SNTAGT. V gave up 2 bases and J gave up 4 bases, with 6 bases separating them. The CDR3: CASSDGQKNIQYF. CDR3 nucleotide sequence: TGTGCCAGCAGTGACGGACAGAAAAACATTCAGTACTTC.

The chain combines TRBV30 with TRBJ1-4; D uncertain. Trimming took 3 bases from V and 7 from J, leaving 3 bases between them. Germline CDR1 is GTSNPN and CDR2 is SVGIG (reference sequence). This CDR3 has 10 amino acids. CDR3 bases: TGTGCCTGGAGAGGTGAAAAACTGTTTTTT. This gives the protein CAWRGEKLFF.

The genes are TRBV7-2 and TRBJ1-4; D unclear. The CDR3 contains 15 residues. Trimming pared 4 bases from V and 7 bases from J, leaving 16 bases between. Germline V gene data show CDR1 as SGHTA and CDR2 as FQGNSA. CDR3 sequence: CASSSNQLGGEKLFF. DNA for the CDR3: TGTGCCAGCAGCTCGAACCAATTAGGCGGTGAAAAACTGTTTTTT.

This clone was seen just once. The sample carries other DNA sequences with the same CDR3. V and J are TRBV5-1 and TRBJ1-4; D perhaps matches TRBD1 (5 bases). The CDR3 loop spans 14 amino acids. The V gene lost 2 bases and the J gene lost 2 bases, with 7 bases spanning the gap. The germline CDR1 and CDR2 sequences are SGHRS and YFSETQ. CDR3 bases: TGCGCCAGCAGCTTAGGGGTTACTAATGAAAAACTGTTTTTT. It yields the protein CASSLGVTNEKLFF.

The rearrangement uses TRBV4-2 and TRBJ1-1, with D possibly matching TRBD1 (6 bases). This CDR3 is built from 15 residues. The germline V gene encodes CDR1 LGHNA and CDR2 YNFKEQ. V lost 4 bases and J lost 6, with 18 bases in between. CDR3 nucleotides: TGTGCCAGCAGCCTAAGGGGGTGGGAGGACCCTGAAGCTTTCTTT. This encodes CASSLRGWEDPEAFF.

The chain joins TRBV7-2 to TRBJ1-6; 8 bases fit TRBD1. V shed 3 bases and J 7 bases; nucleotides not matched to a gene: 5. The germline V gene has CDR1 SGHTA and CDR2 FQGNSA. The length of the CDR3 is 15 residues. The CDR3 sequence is CASSFGQGGNSPLHF. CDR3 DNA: TGTGCCAGCAGCTTCGGACAGGGAGGGAATTCACCCCTCCACTTT.

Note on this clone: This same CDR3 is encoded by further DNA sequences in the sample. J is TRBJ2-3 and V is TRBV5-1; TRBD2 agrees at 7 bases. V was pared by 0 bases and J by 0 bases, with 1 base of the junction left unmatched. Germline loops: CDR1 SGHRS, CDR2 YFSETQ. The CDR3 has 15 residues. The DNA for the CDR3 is TGCGCCAGCAGCTTGGCCGGGAGGAGCACAGATACGCAGTATTTT. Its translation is CASSLAGRSTDTQYF.

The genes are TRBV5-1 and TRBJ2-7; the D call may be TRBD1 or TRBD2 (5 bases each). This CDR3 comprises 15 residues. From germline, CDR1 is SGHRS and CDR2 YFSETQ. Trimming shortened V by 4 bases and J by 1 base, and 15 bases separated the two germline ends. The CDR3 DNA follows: TGCGCCAGCAGCGGGGCCGGGGACGGTTCCTACGAGCAGTACTTC. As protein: CASSGAGDGSYEQYF. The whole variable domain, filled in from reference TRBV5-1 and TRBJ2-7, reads KAGVTQTPRYLIKTRGQQVTLSCSPISGHRSVSWYQQTPGQGLQFLFEYFSETQRNKGNFPGRFSGRQFSNSRSEMNVSTLELGDSALYLCASSGAGDGSYEQYFGPGTRLTVT.

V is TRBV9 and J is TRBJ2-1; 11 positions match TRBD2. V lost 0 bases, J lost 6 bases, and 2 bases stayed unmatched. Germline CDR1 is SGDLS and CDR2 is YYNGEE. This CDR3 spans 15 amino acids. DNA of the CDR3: TGTGCCAGCAGCGTAGGACTAGCGGGGACCAATGAGCAGTTCTTC. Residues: CASSVGLAGTNEQFF. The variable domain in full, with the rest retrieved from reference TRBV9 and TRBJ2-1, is DSGVTQTPKHLITATGQRVTLRCSPRSGDLSVYWYQQSLDQGLQFLIQYYNGEERAKGNILERFSAQQFPDLHSELNLSSLELGDSALYFCASSVGLAGTNEQFFGPGTRLTVL.